The following is a T cell receptor beta chain sequence with its context. Its matching antigen is unknown. This record belongs to a study of immune evolution from preneoplasia to lung adenocarcinoma. Study conclusions and caveats: Normal lung had the highest top T cell clone frequencies.

Each case's diagnosis was confirmed by two pathologists on H&E. Produced via immunoSEQ multiplex PCR; TCRdb's table is partial and in-frame only. The data show 5,000 or so clones, roughly 80% seen once. The CDR3 length is 14 residues. Trimming removed 2 bases at V and 7 bases at J, with 13 bases between. Germline V gene data show CDR1 as MGHRA and CDR2 as YSYEKL. The sequencing sample was made of FFPE minimally invasive lung adenocarcinoma tissue. The source of this sequence is a person between 50 and 70 years old with lung adenocarcinoma. The chain has TRBV4-1 and TRBJ2-3; D is uncertain. This CDR3 reads CASSQPSDRYTQYF. DNA of the CDR3: TGCGCCAGCAGCCAACCGAGCGACCGCTATACGCAGTATTTT.